One sample yielded the 5 T cell receptor beta chains listed below, sequenced in a study of blood T cell repertoires in COVID-19. Libraries were prepared by immunoSEQ multiplex PCR; TCRdb keeps only in-frame clonotypes and omits some of them. There are under 90,000 clones in the sample; roughly 77% occur only once, and 4.5% to 6% lies in the top ten. Sequenced material: peripheral blood. These receptors were collected from a man aged 45-60 years with active or convalescent COVID-19.

The chain employs TRBV5-8 and TRBJ2-7; the D gene is possibly TRBD1 (6 bases). The CDR3 totals 15 residues. In germline, CDR1 is SGHTS, CDR2 YDEGEE. Between the trimmed V and J ends, which lost 0 bases and 10 bases, there was a span of 20 bases. CDR3 sequence reads: CASSLAIDRRPEQYF. The DNA of the CDR3 is TGTGCCAGCAGCTTGGCCATCGACAGGCGGCCGGAACAGTACTTC.

V and J are TRBV30 and TRBJ1-1; unclear D gene. The CDR3 spans 13 residues. V gave up 3 bases and J gave up 4 bases, with 12 bases separating them. Germline-derived CDR1 and CDR2 are GTSNPN and SVGIG (reference sequence). The CDR3 DNA is TGTGCCTGGAGCCCCAGTTCCACCACTGAAGCTTTCTTT. Translation gives CAWSPSSTTEAFF.

This clone was detected only once. This chain links TRBV11-2 with TRBJ1-4; 8 bases align to TRBD1. Germline V gene sequence: CDR1 SGHAT, CDR2 FQNNGV. The CDR3 spans 14 residues. V lost 8 bases to trimming and J lost 6 bases; unmatched junction nucleotides: 8. CDR3 sequence reads: CASGVAGGDEKLFF. DNA for the CDR3: TGTGCCAGCGGGGTGGCAGGGGGCGATGAAAAACTGTTTTTT.

V and J are TRBV27 and TRBJ2-6; 7 positions match TRBD2. The germline CDR1 and CDR2 sequences are MNHEY and SMNVEV (reference sequence). V gave up 6 bases and J gave up 2 bases; unmatched junction bases: 16. The length of the CDR3 is 19 residues. This CDR3 is CASSLRWGGVAAGANVLTF. The CDR3 nucleotides read TGTGCCAGCAGCCTCCGTTGGGGGGGGGTCGCGGCTGGGGCCAACGTCCTGACTTTC.

The chain has TRBV7-8 and TRBJ2-1; 7 nucleotides line up with TRBD2. CDR1 and CDR2 from the germline V gene are SGHVS and FQNEAQ. The CDR3 is 15 residues long. V lost 5 bases, J lost 1 base, and 5 bases stayed unmatched. The CDR3 bases are TGTGCCAGCAGCGAAAGCGGGGCGTCCTACAATGAGCAGTTCTTC. This encodes CASSESGASYNEQFF. The variable domain in full, completed from reference TRBV7-8 and TRBJ2-1, reads GAGVSQSPRYKVAKRGQDVALRCDPISGHVSLFWYQQALGQGPEFLTYFQNEAQLDKSGLPSDRFFAERPEGSVSTLKIQRTQQEDSAVYLCASSESGASYNEQFFGPGTRLTVL.